This note documents a single T cell receptor (beta chain) sequence. Its antigen is as yet unknown. These data come from a study of long-term antiretroviral therapy in people with HIV. V was clipped by 7 bases and J by 7 bases, with 18 bases between them. The CDR3 is 13 amino acids. The germline CDR1 and CDR2 sequences are SQVTM and ANQGSEA. It was version v3.0 of the immunoSEQ assay that was run at survey level. TCRdb keeps only in-frame clones here, not all; method: immunoSEQ multiplex PCR. Among 25,000 to 35,000 clones listed, around nine tenths were seen once. The study's findings and limits: Data on ART adherence, viral resistance or therapy changes were unavailable.

V gene TRBV29-1 combines with J gene TRBJ2-3; either TRBD1 or TRBD2 may fit D (7 bases each). The input for sequencing was unsorted PBMCs, taken approximately 5 years before starting antiretroviral therapy. The source of this sequence is a man aged 45-65 years with HIV. The CDR3 region has the DNA TGCAGCGCAGCAGGGGGGGCTATAAATACGCAGTATTTT. Protein: CSAAGGAINTQYF.